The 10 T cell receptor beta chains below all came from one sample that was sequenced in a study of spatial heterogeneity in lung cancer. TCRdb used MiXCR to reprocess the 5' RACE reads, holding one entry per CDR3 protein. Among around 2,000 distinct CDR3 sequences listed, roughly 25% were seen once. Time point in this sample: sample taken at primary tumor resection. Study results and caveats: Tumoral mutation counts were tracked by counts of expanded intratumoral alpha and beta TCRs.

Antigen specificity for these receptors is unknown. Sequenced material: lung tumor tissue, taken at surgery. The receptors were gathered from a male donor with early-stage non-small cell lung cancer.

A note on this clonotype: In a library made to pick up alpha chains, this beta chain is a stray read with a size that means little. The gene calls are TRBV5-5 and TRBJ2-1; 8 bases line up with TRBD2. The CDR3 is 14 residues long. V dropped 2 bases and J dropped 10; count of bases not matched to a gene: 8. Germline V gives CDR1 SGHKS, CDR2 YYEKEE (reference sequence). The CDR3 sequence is CASSFFGASGEQFF. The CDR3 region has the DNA TGTGCCAGCAGCTTTTTTGGGGCTAGCGGGGAGCAGTTCTTC.

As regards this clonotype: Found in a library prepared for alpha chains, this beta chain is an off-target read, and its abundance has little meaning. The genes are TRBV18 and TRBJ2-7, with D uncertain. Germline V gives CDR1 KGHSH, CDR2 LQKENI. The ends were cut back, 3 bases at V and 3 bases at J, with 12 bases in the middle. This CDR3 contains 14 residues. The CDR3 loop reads CASSPAVTYYEQYF. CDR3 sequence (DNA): TGTGCCAGCTCACCGGCGGTTACTTACTACGAGCAGTACTTC.

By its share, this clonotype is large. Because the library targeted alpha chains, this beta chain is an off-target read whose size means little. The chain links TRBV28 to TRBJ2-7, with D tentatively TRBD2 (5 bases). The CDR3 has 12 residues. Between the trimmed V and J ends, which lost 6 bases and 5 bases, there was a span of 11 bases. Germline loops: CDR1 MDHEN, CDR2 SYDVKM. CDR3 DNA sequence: TGTGCCAGCAGGGGCCCCGGGGACGAGCAGTACTTC. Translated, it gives CASRGPGDEQYF. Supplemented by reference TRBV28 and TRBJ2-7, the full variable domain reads DVKVTQSSRYLVKRTGEKVFLECVQDMDHENMFWYRQDPGLGLRLIYFSYDVKMKEKGDIPEGYSVSREKKERFSLILESASTNQTSMYLCASRGPGDEQYFGPGTRLTVT.

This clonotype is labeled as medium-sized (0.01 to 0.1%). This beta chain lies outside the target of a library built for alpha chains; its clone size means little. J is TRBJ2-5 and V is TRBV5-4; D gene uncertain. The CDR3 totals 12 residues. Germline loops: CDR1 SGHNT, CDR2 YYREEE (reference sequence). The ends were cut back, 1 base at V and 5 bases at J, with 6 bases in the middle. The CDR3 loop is CASSLSWETQYF. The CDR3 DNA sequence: TGTGCCAGCAGCTTGTCGTGGGAGACCCAGTACTTC.

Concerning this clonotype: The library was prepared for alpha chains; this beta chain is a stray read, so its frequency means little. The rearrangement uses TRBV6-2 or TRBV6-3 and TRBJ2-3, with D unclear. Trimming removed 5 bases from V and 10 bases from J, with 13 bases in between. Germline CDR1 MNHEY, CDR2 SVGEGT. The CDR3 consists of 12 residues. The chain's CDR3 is CASSEQGLSQYF. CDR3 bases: TGTGCCAGCAGTGAACAAGGTCTTTCGCAGTATTTT.

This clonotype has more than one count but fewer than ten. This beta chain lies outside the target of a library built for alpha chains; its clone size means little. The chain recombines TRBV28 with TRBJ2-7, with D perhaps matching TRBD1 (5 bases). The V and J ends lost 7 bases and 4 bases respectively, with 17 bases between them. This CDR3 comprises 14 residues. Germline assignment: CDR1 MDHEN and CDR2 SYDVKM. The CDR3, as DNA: TGTGCCAGCATCTCTCCCCGGACACCTTACGAGCAGTACTTC. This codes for CASISPRTPYEQYF.

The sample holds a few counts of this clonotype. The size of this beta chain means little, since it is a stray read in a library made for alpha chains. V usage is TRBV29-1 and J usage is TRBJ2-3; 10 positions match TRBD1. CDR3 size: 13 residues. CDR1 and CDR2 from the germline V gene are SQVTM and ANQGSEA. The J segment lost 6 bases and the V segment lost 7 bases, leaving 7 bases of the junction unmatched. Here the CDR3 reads CSATGTGADTQYF. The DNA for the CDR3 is TGCAGCGCCACCGGGACAGGGGCGGATACGCAGTATTTT.

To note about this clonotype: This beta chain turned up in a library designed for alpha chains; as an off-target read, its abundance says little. The CDR3: CASSYEGHTGELFF. DNA of the CDR3: TGTGCCAGCAGTTACGAGGGGCACACCGGGGAGCTGTTTTTT. V is TRBV6-6 and J is TRBJ2-2; either TRBD1 or TRBD2 may fit D (5 bases each). The germline gives CDR1 MNHNY, CDR2 SVGAGI (reference sequence). CDR3 size: 14 residues. The V end was cut by 2 bases, the J end by 3 bases, with 7 bases between.

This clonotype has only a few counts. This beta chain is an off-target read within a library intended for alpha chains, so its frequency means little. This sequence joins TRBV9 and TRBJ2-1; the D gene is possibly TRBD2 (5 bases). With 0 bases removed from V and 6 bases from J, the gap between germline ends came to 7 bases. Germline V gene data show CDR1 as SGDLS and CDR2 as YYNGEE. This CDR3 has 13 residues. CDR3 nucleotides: TGTGCCAGCAGCGTAGACGGGGTCAATGAGCAGTTCTTC. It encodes CASSVDGVNEQFF.

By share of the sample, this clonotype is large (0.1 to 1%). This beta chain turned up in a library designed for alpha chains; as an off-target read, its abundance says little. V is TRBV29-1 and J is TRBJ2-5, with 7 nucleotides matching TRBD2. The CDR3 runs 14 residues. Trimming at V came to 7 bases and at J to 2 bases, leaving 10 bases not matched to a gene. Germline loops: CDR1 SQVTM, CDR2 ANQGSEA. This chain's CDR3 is CSARPGGGQETQYF. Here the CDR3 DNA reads TGCAGCGCTCGACCGGGGGGTGGGCAAGAGACCCAGTACTTC.